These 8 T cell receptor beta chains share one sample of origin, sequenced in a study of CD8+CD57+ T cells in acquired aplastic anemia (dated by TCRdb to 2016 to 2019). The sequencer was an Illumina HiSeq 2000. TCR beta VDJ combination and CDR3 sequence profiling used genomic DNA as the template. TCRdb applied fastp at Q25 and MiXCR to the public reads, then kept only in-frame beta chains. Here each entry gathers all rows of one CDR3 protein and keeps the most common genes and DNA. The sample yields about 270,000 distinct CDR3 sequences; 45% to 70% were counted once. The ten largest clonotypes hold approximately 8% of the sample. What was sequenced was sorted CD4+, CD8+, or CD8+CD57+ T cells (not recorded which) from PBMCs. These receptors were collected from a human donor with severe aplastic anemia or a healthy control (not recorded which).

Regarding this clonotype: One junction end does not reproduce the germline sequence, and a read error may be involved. The DNA for the CDR3 is TGTGCCACCAGCAGAGAATATGGCACAGATACGCGGTATTTT. Translated, it gives CATSREYGTDTRYF. The V gene is TRBV15, the J gene TRBJ2-3; unclear D gene. The germline CDR1 and CDR2 sequences are LNHNV and YYDKDF (reference sequence). CDR3 size: 14 residues. Variable domain in full (rest from reference TRBV15 and TRBJ2-3): DAMVIQNPRYQVTQFGKPVTLSCSQTLNHNVMYWYQQKSSQAPKLLFHYYDKDFNNEADTPDNFQSRRPNTSFCFLDIRSPGLGDTAMYLCATSREYGTDTRYFGPGTRLTVL.

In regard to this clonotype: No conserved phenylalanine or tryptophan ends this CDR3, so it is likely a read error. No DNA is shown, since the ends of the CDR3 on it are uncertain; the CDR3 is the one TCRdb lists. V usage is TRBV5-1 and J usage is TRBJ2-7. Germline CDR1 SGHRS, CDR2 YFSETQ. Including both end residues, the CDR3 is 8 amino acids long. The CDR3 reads CASSLTSS.

CDR3 protein: CASSGETVEAFF. CDR3 DNA: TGTGCCAGCAGCGGGGAGACCGTAGAAGCTTTCTTT. The chain joins TRBV2 to TRBJ1-1, with D unclear. The CDR3 runs 12 residues. With 6 bases removed from V and 8 bases from J, the gap between germline ends came to 13 bases. Per the germline V gene, CDR1 is SNHLY and CDR2 is FYNNEI.

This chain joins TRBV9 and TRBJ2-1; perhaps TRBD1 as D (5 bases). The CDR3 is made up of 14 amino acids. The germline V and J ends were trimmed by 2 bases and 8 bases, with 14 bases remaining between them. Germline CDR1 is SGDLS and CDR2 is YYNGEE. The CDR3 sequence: CASSVRTRLDEQFF. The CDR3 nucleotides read TGTGCCAGCAGCGTCCGGACACGGCTGGATGAGCAGTTCTTC.

The CDR3 sequence is CSDAGTPADTQYF. CDR3 nucleotides: TGCAGCGACGCGGGCACCCCGGCAGATACGCAGTATTTT. The V and J genes are TRBV29-1 and TRBJ2-3, with a weak D call TRBD2 (5 bases). Trimming took 7 bases from V and 4 from J, leaving 15 bases between them. Germline V gene data show CDR1 as SQVTM and CDR2 as ANQGSEA. CDR3 length equals 13 residues.

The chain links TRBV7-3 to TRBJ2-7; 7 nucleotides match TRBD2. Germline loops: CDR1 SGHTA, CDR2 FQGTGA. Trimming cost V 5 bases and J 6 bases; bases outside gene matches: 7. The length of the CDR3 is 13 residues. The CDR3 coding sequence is TGTGCCAGCAGCCCAGTGGGAGGGTCCGAGCAGTACTTC. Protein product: CASSPVGGSEQYF.

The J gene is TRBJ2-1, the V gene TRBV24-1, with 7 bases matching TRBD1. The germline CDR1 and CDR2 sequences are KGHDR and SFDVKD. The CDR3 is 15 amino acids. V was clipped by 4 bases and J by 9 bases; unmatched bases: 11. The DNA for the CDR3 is TGTGCCACCAGTGACCTGACAGGGCGGGTCGGTGAGCAGTTCTTC. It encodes CATSDLTGRVGEQFF.

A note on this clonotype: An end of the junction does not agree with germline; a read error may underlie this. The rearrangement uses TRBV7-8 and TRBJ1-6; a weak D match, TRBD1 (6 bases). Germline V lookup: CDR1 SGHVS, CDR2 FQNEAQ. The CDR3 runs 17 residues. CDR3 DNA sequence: TGTGCCAGCAGCCAAGGACAGTCGAGCTCCTGTAATTCACCCCTCCACTTT. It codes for CASSQGQSSSCNSPLHF.